This T cell receptor beta chain was captured by sequencing in a study of T cell clonality in common variable immunodeficiency. Study-level findings and limits: Reportedly, TCR beta sequences from common variable immunodeficiency showed fewer deletions and N-nucleotide insertions. TCRbeta clonality was increased in CVID versus healthy controls.

This clone was detected a few times. Its antigen remains unknown. The read finishes 3 residues shy of the CDR3 end, and the germline J gene is used to complete it. The CDR3 spans 15 residues. The V and J ends lost 5 bases and 4 bases, in that order; junction bases with no gene match: 7. The germline V gene encodes CDR1 SEHNR and CDR2 FQNEAQ (reference sequence). The protocol was immunoSEQ multiplex PCR, while the TCRdb copy is restricted to in-frame clones and leaves out a portion. The sample is made up of over 13,000 clones, none counted only once. Sequencing input: peripheral blood mononuclear cells. The rearrangement uses TRBV7-9 and TRBJ1-4, with 7 bases matching TRBD1. The clonotype comes from a human donor with common variable immunodeficiency. The CDR3 DNA, read in part, is TGTGCCAGCAGCCCGGGACAGACAATTAATGAAAAA. Residues: CASSPGQTINEK. The whole CDR3 region reads CASSPGQTINEKLFF.